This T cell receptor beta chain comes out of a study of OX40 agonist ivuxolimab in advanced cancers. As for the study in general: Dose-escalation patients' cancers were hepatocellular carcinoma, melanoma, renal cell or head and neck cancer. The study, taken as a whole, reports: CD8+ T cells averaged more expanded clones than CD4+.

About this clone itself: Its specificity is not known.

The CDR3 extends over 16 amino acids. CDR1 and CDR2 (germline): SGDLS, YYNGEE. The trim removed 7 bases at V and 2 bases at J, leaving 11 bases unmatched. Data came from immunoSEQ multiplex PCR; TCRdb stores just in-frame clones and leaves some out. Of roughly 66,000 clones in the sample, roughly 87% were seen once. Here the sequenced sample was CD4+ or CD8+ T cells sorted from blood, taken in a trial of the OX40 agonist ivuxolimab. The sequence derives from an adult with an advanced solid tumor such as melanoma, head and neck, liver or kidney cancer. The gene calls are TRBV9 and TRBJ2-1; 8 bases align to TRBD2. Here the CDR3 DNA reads TGTGCCAGCGCCTCATTCGGGGGGGAAACCTACAATGAGCAGTTCTTC. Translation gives CASASFGGETYNEQFF.